This T cell receptor (beta chain) stems from a study of a mutant IDH1 vaccine in newly diagnosed glioma. Overall study: Most patients had radiochemotherapy with temozolomide before enrollment; others had one alone.

The CDR3 runs to 15 residues. The germline V gene has CDR1 SGHAT and CDR2 FQNNGV. V was cut by 8 bases and J by 4 bases, with 20 bases left in between. Sequenced by immunoSEQ multiplex PCR; TCRdb stores in-frame clones only, minus some. In the table there are approximately 67,000 clones, more than 70% of which are singletons. Time point reported: baseline, week 1 (first vaccination visit). Treatment indicated: pre-vaccination baseline after standard-of-care therapy. The sample was peripheral blood mononuclear cells (PBMCs), taken from a glioma patient treated with radiotherapy, temozolomide or both. The receptor was isolated from a young woman with glioma. Some clones in this sample may be carry-over from other donors' samples. The chain employs TRBV11-2 and TRBJ1-1; D not certain. The DNA for the CDR3 is TGTGCCAGCCCAAAACTTAATTCGACGGGCACTGAAGCTTTCTTT. Translating it yields CASPKLNSTGTEAFF.